A selection of T cell receptor beta chains follows, all from one sample in a study of CD8 T cells in ankylosing spondylitis. Each CDR3 protein gets one entry after TCRdb re-called the 5' RACE reads with MiXCR. Of 150,000 to 200,000 distinct CDR3 sequences listed, around 18% are singletons. Sequenced material: blood, either unsorted or a sorted T cell fraction (not recorded which). Every receptor here comes from a male donor with ankylosing spondylitis or in good health (not recorded which). Both conserved end residues are part of each CDR3. D genes are given only for firm matches. Clone size appears in some rows only: once, few, many, or a class for an expanded clone.

d_call clone_size j_call v_call cdr3_aa cdr3_nt
- many TRBJ1-2 TRBV28 CATRSNGYTF TGTGCCACACGCTCTAATGGCTACACCTTC
- - TRBJ2-3 TRBV11-1 CASSLSDQTDTQYF TGTGCCAGCAGCCTTTCGGATCAGACAGATACGCAGTATTTT
- - TRBJ2-7 TRBV7-8 CASSPKRVGGPGQRSF TGTGCCAGCAGCCCCAAAAGGGTGGGAGGGCCGGGACAGAGATCCTTC
- - TRBJ2-3 TRBV20-1 CSARGTDSGPDTQYF TGCAGTGCTAGAGGGACAGATTCGGGTCCGGATACGCAGTATTTT
TRBD1 many TRBJ2-3 TRBV5-1 CASSLGQGSPTDTQYF TGCGCCAGCAGCTTAGGACAGGGGAGCCCCACAGATACGCAGTATTTT
- - TRBJ2-6 TRBV10-3 CAINAGANVLTF TGTGCCATCAATGCTGGAGCCAACGTCCTGACTTTC
TRBD2 many TRBJ2-1 TRBV6-1 CASTFSRLADYNEQFF TGTGCCAGCACCTTTTCGAGACTAGCGGACTACAATGAGCAGTTCTTC
TRBD2 - TRBJ2-3 TRBV20-1 CSVIELGSGPDTQYF TGCAGTGTTATAGAGCTGGGTAGCGGGCCAGATACGCAGTATTTT
TRBD2 - TRBJ2-7 TRBV20-1 CSARGGRTFYEQYF TGCAGTGCTAGAGGCGGGAGGACCTTCTACGAGCAGTACTTC
- many TRBJ1-5 TRBV12-3/TRBV12-4 CASSFQGNQPQHF TGTGCCAGCAGTTTCCAGGGTAATCAGCCCCAGCATTTT
- few TRBJ2-1 TRBV28 CASSLLAPAHEQFF TGTGCCAGCAGTTTACTAGCGCCGGCCCATGAGCAGTTCTTC
- - TRBJ1-3 TRBV28 CASRNTGTVNTIYF TGTGCCAGCAGAAACACCGGGACTGTGAACACCATATATTTT
- many TRBJ1-2 TRBV9 CASARRETTHGYTF TGTGCCAGTGCGAGGAGGGAAACCACCCATGGCTACACCTTC
- many TRBJ1-1 TRBV7-2 CASSVFGVGKAFF TGTGCCAGCAGCGTTTTCGGTGTTGGGAAGGCTTTCTTT
- - TRBJ1-1 TRBV23-1 CASSQSWFRDNTEAFF TGCGCCAGCAGTCAATCTTGGTTCAGGGACAACACTGAAGCTTTCTTT
- few TRBJ2-7 TRBV20-1 CSASLETYEQYF TGCAGTGCTAGCCTAGAGACTTACGAGCAGTACTTC
- - TRBJ1-5 TRBV12-3/TRBV12-4 CASRLTGSSNQPQHF TGTGCCAGCAGACTCACAGGTTCTAGCAATCAGCCCCAGCATTTT
- - TRBJ2-3 TRBV7-6 CASSSLPSTDTQYF TGTGCCAGCAGCTCCCTACCTAGCACAGATACGCAGTATTTT
- many TRBJ1-2 TRBV5-1 CASSPEANYGYTF TGCGCCAGCAGCCCGGAAGCTAACTATGGCTACACCTTC
TRBD2 few TRBJ2-3 TRBV20-1 CSANSGRVADTQYF TGCAGTGCGAATAGCGGGAGGGTTGCAGATACGCAGTATTTT
- - TRBJ2-1 TRBV2 CASSERTGLSYNEQFF TGTGCCAGCAGTGAACGGACGGGCCTATCCTACAATGAGCAGTTCTTC
TRBD2 many TRBJ2-1 TRBV20-1 CSARLTGSGRYNEQFF TGCAGTGCTAGGCTAACGGGTAGCGGGAGGTACAATGAGCAGTTCTTC
- few TRBJ1-1 TRBV12-3/TRBV12-4 CASSLFENTEAFF TGTGCCAGCAGTTTATTCGAGAACACTGAAGCTTTCTTT
TRBD2 few TRBJ2-3 TRBV12-3/TRBV12-4 CASRLREGADTQYF TGTGCCAGCAGACTCAGGGAGGGAGCAGATACGCAGTATTTT
- - TRBJ2-2 TRBV4-1 CASSQEVREINTGELFF TGCGCCAGCAGCCAAGAAGTGCGGGAAATAAACACCGGGGAGCTGTTTTTT
- few TRBJ1-3 TRBV3-1 CASSQTDSGNTIYF TGTGCCAGCAGCCAAACGGACTCTGGAAACACCATATATTTT
- many TRBJ2-3 TRBV15 CATSRDFYTQYF TGTGCCACCAGCAGAGATTTTTATACGCAGTATTTT
- - TRBJ1-2 TRBV12-3/TRBV12-4 CASSPTPDYGYTF TGTGCCAGCAGCCCTACACCGGACTATGGCTACACCTTC
- many TRBJ2-7 TRBV24-1 CATSDLVRGRSYEQYF TGTGCCACCAGTGATTTAGTGCGCGGGCGCTCCTACGAGCAGTACTTC
- many TRBJ1-1 TRBV2 CASSGGTGVAFF TGTGCCAGCAGTGGGGGGACCGGCGTAGCTTTCTTT
- - TRBJ1-2 TRBV20-1 CSASGRDWNGYTF TGCAGTGCTAGTGGTAGGGATTGGAATGGCTACACCTTC
TRBD1 few TRBJ2-7 TRBV6-5 CASSYKPGQGAYEQYF TGTGCCAGCAGTTACAAACCGGGACAGGGGGCTTACGAGCAGTACTTC
- many TRBJ2-1 TRBV5-1 CASSLEDEQFF TGCGCCAGCAGCTTGGAGGATGAGCAGTTCTTC
- many TRBJ2-3 TRBV20-1 CSATSDLTGILAPDTQYF TGCAGTGCCACGTCAGACTTGACCGGGATCCTGGCCCCAGATACGCAGTATTTT
- few TRBJ2-2 TRBV9 CASGDYTGELFF TGTGCCAGCGGGGATTACACCGGGGAGCTGTTTTTT
- - TRBJ2-7 TRBV29-1 CSVEWGYEQYF TGCAGCGTTGAATGGGGGTACGAGCAGTACTTC
TRBD2 - TRBJ2-3 TRBV23-1 CASSQRGSGKYF TGCGCCAGCAGTCAAAGGGGTAGCGGGAAGTATTTT
TRBD2 many TRBJ2-7 TRBV5-1 CASSSGLAATYEQYF TGCGCCAGCAGCTCGGGACTAGCGGCCACCTACGAGCAGTACTTC
- few TRBJ2-1 TRBV19 CASRPTPNSYNEQFF TGTGCCAGTCGGCCGACACCGAACTCCTACAATGAGCAGTTCTTC
TRBD1 few TRBJ1-1 TRBV19 CASSLGGEGTEAFF TGTGCCAGTAGTTTAGGGGGCGAGGGGACTGAAGCTTTCTTT
- many TRBJ2-7 TRBV9 CASSPNTHPISYEQYF TGTGCCAGCAGCCCGAATACACATCCCATATCCTACGAGCAGTACTTC
- few TRBJ1-1 TRBV28 CASSFGRGRTEAFF TGTGCCAGCAGTTTCGGCAGGGGTCGAACTGAAGCTTTCTTT
TRBD2 many TRBJ2-3 TRBV20-1 CSARDQLAGYTDTQYF TGCAGTGCTAGAGACCAACTAGCGGGGTACACAGATACGCAGTATTTT
- - TRBJ2-2 TRBV14 CASSQGWGAGELFF TGTGCCAGCAGCCAAGGCTGGGGAGCCGGGGAGCTGTTTTTT
TRBD1 few TRBJ2-1 TRBV6-2/TRBV6-3 CASASTGAIGNEQFF TGTGCCAGCGCCTCAACAGGGGCGATAGGCAATGAGCAGTTCTTC